The TCR beta chain described here comes from a study of human CD8 memory T cell subsets. CDR3 length: 14 amino acids. The germline gives CDR1 MNHEY, CDR2 SMNVEV (reference sequence). Libraries targeted TCR beta using 5' RACE with UMIs. TCRdb reprocessed the 5' RACE reads, with one entry per CDR3 protein and no DNA. The ten top clones account for approximately 14%, within a sample of around 12,000 distinct CDR3 sequences. The chain joins TRBV27 to TRBJ2-1; TCRdb reports TRBD2, a call that lacks DNA to check it against. The TCR originated in a human donor in good health. The sequenced material came from CD8+ T cells from PBMCs. The CDR3 loop reads CASSLLEGYGSQFF.